This record looks at one T cell receptor (beta chain) sequence and its context. Its target is not known. A clone one base away is much larger, so this may be a read error. Trimming cost V 8 bases and J 6 bases; bases outside gene matches: 11. Germline assignment: CDR1 MGHRA and CDR2 YSYEKL. There are 15 residues in the CDR3. This specimen belongs to a study of CD8 T cells in ankylosing spondylitis. Study observations and caveats: CD8+ disease-linked clones were present at relatively low frequencies in blood. Reportedly, significant enrichment of disease-linked clones occurred in matched ankylosing spondylitis synovial fluid.

Each CDR3 protein is one row after TCRdb ran MiXCR on the 5' RACE reads. The table shows about 130,000 distinct CDR3 sequences, with approximately 10% occurring only once. The chain couples TRBV4-1 to TRBJ1-2, with TRBD1 matching over 11 bases. Material: blood, either unsorted or a sorted T cell fraction (not recorded which). This clonotype originated in a male donor with ankylosing spondylitis or in good health (not recorded which). Here the CDR3 DNA reads TGCGCCAGCTGCGAAAACCCGGGACAGGGGGATGGCTACACCTTC. Protein sequence: CASCENPGQGDGYTF.